This entry features one T cell receptor (beta chain) sequence. The V gene's germline CDR1 is SGHAT and CDR2 FQDESV (reference sequence). This CDR3 is 16 amino acids long. Trimming removed 4 bases from V and 9 bases from J, with 22 bases in between. The data were taken from a study of blood T cell repertoires in COVID-19. Whole-study context: The United States, Italy and Spain supplied acute and convalescent COVID-19 samples. T cells, B-cell-depleted T cells, or PBMCs supplied cDNA or gDNA.

Original methodology: Nucleated cell number was recorded as an estimate derived from reference gene primer amplification. Assay used: immunoSEQ multiplex PCR; TCRdb lists only in-frame clones, some missing. That table is the source of V, J and clone size, and D and trimming were worked out from the DNA. The sample consists of a few hundred thousand clones, about 80% of them appearing once. This clonotype was obtained from a woman aged 30 to 39 who had recovered from COVID-19. Sequencing input: peripheral blood. The chain has TRBV11-1 and TRBJ2-1; D may be TRBD2 (5 bases). The CDR3 loop reads CASSSGILTRPLEQFF. The CDR3 DNA reads as TGTGCCAGCAGCTCCGGGATCCTCACTAGACCCCTTGAGCAGTTCTTC.